The clone carrying this T cell receptor beta chain was seen once. This sample stems from a study of cytomegalovirus exposure and HLA in healthy donors. It was with 60 Vbeta and 13 Jbeta primers that the PCR ran. Using immunoSEQ multiplex PCR, the repertoire was profiled, and TCRdb retains in-frame clones only, with some absent. The table includes about 64,000 clones, roughly 80% detected once. CDR1 is LNHDA and CDR2 is SQIVND in the germline V gene (reference sequence). CDR3 length: 12 amino acids. The trim removed 10 bases at V and 7 bases at J, leaving 5 bases unmatched. The TCR originated in a male donor in good health and CMV-seropositive. The chain joins TRBV19 to TRBJ1-5, with 9 bases fitting TRBD1. Sequences were obtained from PBMCs. The CDR3 is CATGQGGQPQHF. The CDR3, as DNA: TGTGCCACGGGACAGGGTGGACAGCCCCAGCATTTT. Filled out from reference TRBV19 and TRBJ1-5, the complete variable domain reads DGGITQSPKYLFRKEGQNVTLSCEQNLNHDAMYWYRQDPGQGLRLIYYSQIVNDFQKGDIAEGYSVSREKKESFPLTVTSAQKNPTAFYLCATGQGGQPQHFGDGTRLSIL.